Listed below are T cell receptor beta chains from one sample, sequenced in a study of T cell responses to AZD1222 COVID-19 vaccine. The table came from immunoSEQ multiplex PCR; TCRdb's copy has only in-frame clones and leaves some out. The sample consists of about 120,000 clones, about 85% of them appearing once. The starting material was peripheral blood, obtained 28 days after the second AZD1222 dose. These receptors were collected from an adult who received the AZD1222 COVID-19 vaccine. CDR3s include the opening cysteine and the closing phenylalanine or tryptophan. The order of the fields is V gene, J gene, D gene, clone size, CDR3 protein, CDR3 DNA. The D gene is left open where the match is weak. Rows may omit the clone size; those that give it use once, few, many or a size class.

v_gene: TRBV7-2; j_gene: TRBJ1-3; d_gene: NA; abundance: NA; CDR3aa: CASSLSYTPGNTIYF; CDR3nt: TGTGCCAGCAGCTTATCCTATACTCCTGGAAACACCATATATTTT
v_gene: TRBV6-6; j_gene: TRBJ2-3; d_gene: NA; abundance: NA; CDR3aa: CASSLPEGTQYF; CDR3nt: TGTGCCAGCAGCCTCCCCGAAGGTACGCAGTATTTT
v_gene: TRBV5-1; j_gene: TRBJ1-3; d_gene: NA; abundance: NA; CDR3aa: CASSPSLGSSGNTIYF; CDR3nt: TGCGCCAGCAGCCCTTCCTTGGGGAGCTCTGGAAACACCATATATTTT
v_gene: TRBV10-3; j_gene: TRBJ1-1; d_gene: TRBD1; abundance: NA; CDR3aa: CAISEGGFLITEAFF; CDR3nt: TGTGCCATCAGTGAAGGGGGCTTTCTTATTACTGAAGCTTTCTTT
v_gene: TRBV28; j_gene: TRBJ1-2; d_gene: NA; abundance: NA; CDR3aa: CASSFFGSSYGYTF; CDR3nt: TGTGCCAGCAGTTTTTTTGGGTCGTCCTATGGCTACACCTTC
v_gene: TRBV13; j_gene: TRBJ1-4; d_gene: TRBD1; abundance: NA; CDR3aa: CASSQVGQGISNEKLFF; CDR3nt: TGTGCCAGCAGTCAAGTTGGACAGGGGATCAGTAATGAAAAACTGTTTTTT
v_gene: TRBV11-2; j_gene: TRBJ2-1; d_gene: TRBD2; abundance: once; CDR3aa: CASSSRTSGGGSSYNEQFF; CDR3nt: TGTGCCAGCAGCTCTAGGACTAGCGGGGGGGGAAGCTCCTACAATGAGCAGTTCTTC
v_gene: TRBV3-1/TRBV3-2; j_gene: TRBJ2-5; d_gene: NA; abundance: NA; CDR3aa: CAGGSGTQYF; CDR3nt: TGTGCCGGGGGGTCGGGGACCCAGTACTTC
v_gene: TRBV4-2; j_gene: TRBJ2-1; d_gene: NA; abundance: NA; CDR3aa: CASSQDWGPNNEQFF; CDR3nt: TGTGCCAGCAGCCAAGATTGGGGGCCTAACAATGAGCAGTTCTTC
v_gene: TRBV6-1; j_gene: TRBJ2-2; d_gene: NA; abundance: NA; CDR3aa: CASSESYRVSGELFF; CDR3nt: TGTGCCAGCAGTGAAAGTTACAGGGTCTCCGGGGAGCTGTTTTTT
v_gene: TRBV9; j_gene: TRBJ1-1; d_gene: NA; abundance: NA; CDR3aa: CASSVVTGSTEAFF; CDR3nt: TGTGCCAGCAGCGTAGTAACAGGGTCCACTGAAGCTTTCTTT
v_gene: TRBV5-1; j_gene: TRBJ2-7; d_gene: NA; abundance: NA; CDR3aa: CASSPQGRRFYEQYF; CDR3nt: TGCGCCAGCAGCCCACAAGGGCGGAGGTTCTACGAGCAGTACTTC
v_gene: TRBV18; j_gene: TRBJ1-1; d_gene: TRBD1; abundance: NA; CDR3aa: CASSLGQGGTEAFF; CDR3nt: TGTGCCAGCTCACTCGGACAGGGTGGAACTGAAGCTTTCTTT
v_gene: TRBV7-2; j_gene: TRBJ2-1; d_gene: TRBD2; abundance: NA; CDR3aa: CASSSAGTSGPREQFF; CDR3nt: TGTGCCAGCAGTTCAGCCGGGACTAGCGGGCCTAGGGAGCAGTTCTTC
v_gene: TRBV7-2; j_gene: TRBJ1-1; d_gene: TRBD1; abundance: NA; CDR3aa: CASSTMRQGTNTEAFF; CDR3nt: TGTGCCAGCAGCACGATGAGACAGGGAACGAACACTGAAGCTTTCTTT
v_gene: TRBV6-5; j_gene: TRBJ2-7; d_gene: TRBD2; abundance: once; CDR3aa: CATRRGADYEQYF; CDR3nt: TGTGCCACCCGGCGGGGGGCGGATTACGAGCAGTACTTC
v_gene: TRBV10-3; j_gene: TRBJ1-1; d_gene: NA; abundance: NA; CDR3aa: CAISQAGRGNTEAFF; CDR3nt: TGTGCCATCAGCCAAGCGGGGCGGGGGAACACTGAAGCTTTCTTT
v_gene: TRBV4-2; j_gene: TRBJ2-1; d_gene: TRBD1; abundance: NA; CDR3aa: CASSEGTGDYNEQFF; CDR3nt: TGTGCCAGCAGCGAAGGGACAGGGGACTACAATGAGCAGTTCTTC
v_gene: TRBV7-9; j_gene: TRBJ1-2; d_gene: NA; abundance: once; CDR3aa: CASSLGVTDNYGYTF; CDR3nt: TGTGCCAGCAGCTTAGGAGTAACAGATAACTATGGCTACACCTTC
v_gene: TRBV29-1; j_gene: TRBJ1-4; d_gene: TRBD1; abundance: NA; CDR3aa: CSVQGSVPYEKLFF; CDR3nt: TGCAGCGTACAGGGGTCAGTTCCCTATGAAAAACTGTTTTTT
v_gene: TRBV7-6; j_gene: TRBJ1-1; d_gene: NA; abundance: NA; CDR3aa: CASSSSGAPTEAFF; CDR3nt: TGTGCCAGCAGCTCCTCAGGGGCCCCCACTGAAGCTTTCTTT
v_gene: TRBV18; j_gene: TRBJ1-2; d_gene: NA; abundance: NA; CDR3aa: CASSYDQSPPYGYTF; CDR3nt: TGTGCCAGCTCTTACGACCAGTCCCCACCCTATGGCTACACCTTC
v_gene: TRBV7-2; j_gene: TRBJ1-3; d_gene: NA; abundance: NA; CDR3aa: CASSLDSGNTIYF; CDR3nt: TGTGCCAGCAGCTTAGACTCTGGAAACACCATATATTTT
v_gene: TRBV7-8; j_gene: TRBJ1-5; d_gene: NA; abundance: NA; CDR3aa: CASSRGGEANQPQHF; CDR3nt: TGTGCCAGCAGCCGAGGGGGGGAAGCCAATCAGCCCCAGCATTTT
v_gene: TRBV5-1; j_gene: TRBJ2-1; d_gene: NA; abundance: NA; CDR3aa: CASSLTGGASQGEQFF; CDR3nt: TGCGCCAGCAGCTTGACTGGGGGGGCGTCGCAAGGTGAGCAGTTCTTC
v_gene: TRBV4-1; j_gene: TRBJ1-5; d_gene: TRBD1; abundance: many; CDR3aa: CASRGTGVNQPQHF; CDR3nt: TGCGCCAGCCGAGGGACAGGAGTAAATCAGCCCCAGCATTTT
v_gene: TRBV19; j_gene: TRBJ1-3; d_gene: NA; abundance: NA; CDR3aa: CASSIRRSSGNTIYF; CDR3nt: TGTGCCAGTAGTATCCGACGGAGCTCTGGAAACACCATATATTTT
v_gene: TRBV13; j_gene: TRBJ2-1; d_gene: NA; abundance: NA; CDR3aa: CASSLARSSWYNEQFF; CDR3nt: TGTGCCAGCAGCTTAGCACGGTCCAGTTGGTACAATGAGCAGTTCTTC
v_gene: TRBV6-5; j_gene: TRBJ2-1; d_gene: TRBD1; abundance: once; CDR3aa: CASSYSSRGRNEQFF; CDR3nt: TGTGCCAGCAGTTACTCCAGCAGGGGGCGGAATGAGCAGTTCTTC
v_gene: TRBV3-1/TRBV3-2; j_gene: TRBJ2-7; d_gene: NA; abundance: NA; CDR3aa: CASGGRGSYEQYF; CDR3nt: TGTGCCAGCGGCGGCAGGGGCTCCTACGAGCAGTACTTC
v_gene: TRBV7-6; j_gene: TRBJ2-1; d_gene: NA; abundance: NA; CDR3aa: CASSLYSSLGYEQFF; CDR3nt: TGTGCCAGCAGCTTATATTCTAGCCTGGGGTATGAGCAGTTCTTC
v_gene: TRBV6-1; j_gene: TRBJ1-2; d_gene: TRBD1; abundance: NA; CDR3aa: CASSDPRTGYGYTF; CDR3nt: TGTGCCAGCAGTGACCCCCGGACAGGCTATGGCTACACCTTC
v_gene: TRBV5-1; j_gene: TRBJ2-7; d_gene: TRBD2; abundance: NA; CDR3aa: CASSLVAGTGLREQYF; CDR3nt: TGCGCCAGCAGCTTGGTAGCGGGGACCGGGCTTCGCGAGCAGTACTTC
v_gene: TRBV11-2; j_gene: TRBJ2-7; d_gene: TRBD2; abundance: once; CDR3aa: CASSVGLAGAYEQYF; CDR3nt: TGTGCCAGCAGCGTAGGACTAGCGGGGGCCTACGAGCAGTACTTC
v_gene: TRBV12-5; j_gene: TRBJ2-1; d_gene: NA; abundance: NA; CDR3aa: CASGLDPREQFF; CDR3nt: TGTGCTAGTGGTCTGGACCCAAGGGAGCAGTTCTTC
v_gene: TRBV6-5; j_gene: TRBJ2-1; d_gene: TRBD2; abundance: NA; CDR3aa: CASKVAGGPYNEQFF; CDR3nt: TGTGCCAGCAAGGTAGCGGGGGGGCCCTACAATGAGCAGTTCTTC